The clone carrying this T cell receptor beta chain occurred many times. The sequenced patients had an expansion of CD8+CD57+ cells seen by flow cytometry. This entry comes from a study of CD8+CD57+ T cells in acquired aplastic anemia. For CDR3 and TCR beta VDJ profiling, genomic DNA was the template used. MiXCR, applied by TCRdb to the reads, yields one record per CDR3 protein. The table has approximately 300,000 distinct CDR3 sequences, roughly 61% seen once. The CDR3 runs to 15 residues. CDR1 SGHRS and CDR2 YFSETQ come from the germline V gene. J lost 7 bases, V lost 1 base, and 3 bases had no gene match.

This clonotype was obtained from a human donor with aplastic anemia. Material for sequencing was sorted CD4+, CD8+, or CD8+CD57+ T cells (not recorded which) from PBMCs. This chain joins TRBV5-1 and TRBJ2-1; 12 bases align to TRBD2. This chain's CDR3 is CASSLTSGGYNEQFF. The CDR3 nucleotides are TGCGCCAGCAGCTTGACTAGCGGGGGGTATAATGAGCAGTTCTTC.